This entry features one T cell receptor beta chain sequence. The antigen remains unidentified. This record belongs to a study of cytomegalovirus exposure and HLA in healthy donors. Study-wide results and limits: A later analysis linked a missense DCLRE1C variant to TCR beta V- and J-gene trimming. A highly shared variant cluster was judged a likely technical artifact. About 87% or about 30% of the time was how often most TCR beta V segments were productive, according to an earlier analysis.

The CDR3 extends over 15 amino acids. The V and J ends lost 5 bases and 5 bases respectively, with 15 bases between them. Germline V gives CDR1 MNHNY, CDR2 SVGAGI (reference sequence). This PCR relied on a set of 60 Vbeta primers and 13 Jbeta primers. Measured with immunoSEQ multiplex PCR; TCRdb has only the in-frame clones, and not every one. The sample has 150,000 to 200,000 clones; approximately 81% are singletons. The rearrangement joins TRBV6-6 to TRBJ1-4, with D perhaps TRBD1 (6 bases). The sequencing input was PBMCs. The TCR comes from a woman in her 30s in good health and CMV-seronegative. CDR3 in amino acids: CASSTPGVINEKLFF. CDR3 in DNA: TGTGCCAGCAGTACTCCAGGGGTGATAAATGAAAAACTGTTTTTT.